This is a list of T cell receptor beta chains from one sample in a study of shared clonotypes between healthy human individuals. TCRdb keeps only in-frame clones here, not all; method: immunoSEQ multiplex PCR. The sample records about 2.2 million clones, roughly 91% being singletons. Material for sequencing was naive CD8+ T cells from PBMCs. The receptors come from a man between 18 and 29 years old in good health. Some clones in this sample may be carry-over from other donors' samples. CDR3s include the opening cysteine and the closing phenylalanine or tryptophan. A D gene is named only where the DNA matches it firmly. Clone size is given for some rows only: seen once, a few or many times, or a class if the clone is expanded.

>TRBJ2-2|.|.|TRBV15
TGTGCCACCAGCCCTAGACGGGCCGGGGAGCTGTTTTTT
CATSPRRAGELFF
>TRBJ1-5|.|few|TRBV5-4
TGTGCCAGGATCCACAGGGCATGGCAGAATCAGCCCCAGCATTTT
CARIHRAWQNQPQHF
>TRBJ1-2|.|.|TRBV4-1
TGCGCCAGCAGCCCCGAGGAAATCCCCTTCTATGGCTACACCTTC
CASSPEEIPFYGYTF
>TRBJ1-4|.|.|TRBV13
TGTGCCAGCAGCTCGGACAGCCCGAATGAAAAACTGTTTTTT
CASSSDSPNEKLFF
>TRBJ1-5|.|.|TRBV29-1
TGCAGCGTTGAAGATGGCTTACAGGGCGGGCCCCAGCATTTT
CSVEDGLQGGPQHF
>TRBJ1-1|.|.|TRBV12-5
TGTGCTAGTGGATGGGACCGGGGCACTGAAGCTTTCTTT
CASGWDRGTEAFF
>TRBJ2-2|.|.|TRBV27
TGTGCCAGCCGCCGCGGGACGAACACCGGGGAGCTGTTTTTT
CASRRGTNTGELFF
>TRBJ1-4|TRBD1|.|TRBV30
TGTGCCTGGAGTGTAGGGACAGAGGATGAAAAACTGTTTTTT
CAWSVGTEDEKLFF
>TRBJ1-2|.|.|TRBV28
TGTGCCAGCAGTTGGGGGCAGGGGCTTGGGTATGGCTACACCTTC
CASSWGQGLGYGYTF
>TRBJ2-1|TRBD1|.|TRBV5-1
TGCGCCAGCAGCACGGACAGGGGAGATAATGAGCAGTTCTTC
CASSTDRGDNEQFF
>TRBJ2-1|.|once|TRBV27
TGTGCCAGCAGTTCGGGCAACTCTGGAAATGAGCAGTTCTTC
CASSSGNSGNEQFF
>TRBJ1-1|.|few|TRBV9
TGTGCCAGCAGCGTAGACAGGGAAACTGAAGCTTTCTTT
CASSVDRETEAFF
>TRBJ2-2|TRBD1|.|TRBV5-1
TGCGCCAGCAGGATCGGGTCGGGACAGGGGTTCGGGGAGCTGTTTTTT
CASRIGSGQGFGELFF
>TRBJ2-7|.|.|TRBV29-1
TGCAGCGTTGTCCAAAACACCTTTCCCGCCGAGCAGTACTTC
CSVVQNTFPAEQYF
>TRBJ1-5|.|.|TRBV5-6
TGTGCCAGCAGCTTGGGTGCCAGAAATCAGCCCCAGCATTTT
CASSLGARNQPQHF
>TRBJ2-1|.|.|TRBV9
TGTGCCAGCAGCATATCAGGGGAAGATGAGCAGTTCTTC
CASSISGEDEQFF
>TRBJ2-7|TRBD1|.|TRBV6-1
TGTGCCAGCAGTGTTCTGGGACAGATCTCCTACGAGCAGTACTTC
CASSVLGQISYEQYF
>TRBJ2-1|.|.|TRBV28
TGTGCCAGCAGACATCTGCTGGACAGCTATAACAATGAGCAGTTCTTC
CASRHLLDSYNNEQFF
>TRBJ2-2|TRBD2|.|TRBV19
TGTGCCAGTAGTAAGCCTAGCGGGAGTGCCGGGGAGCTGTTTTTT
CASSKPSGSAGELFF
>TRBJ2-7|.|.|TRBV7-9
TGTGCCAGCAGCTTACCCACAGGGAGATCCTACGAGCAGTACTTC
CASSLPTGRSYEQYF
>TRBJ2-6|.|.|TRBV7-3
TGTGCCAGCAGCTTGGATGGGACTTGGCCCCTCTCTGGGGCCAACGTCCTGACTTTC
CASSLDGTWPLSGANVLTF
>TRBJ2-2|.|once|TRBV5-6
TGTGCCAGCAGCTTGGCAGGGGCAGGGCCCGGGGAGCTGTTTTTT
CASSLAGAGPGELFF
>TRBJ2-1|TRBD1|once|TRBV9
TGTGCCAGCAGCTTTGGGACAGGGGTCCTCAATGAGCAGTTCTTC
CASSFGTGVLNEQFF
>TRBJ2-1|TRBD2|.|TRBV7-9
TGTGCCAGCAGCTCGGGACTAGCGGGAGGAACTTCCTACAATGAGCAGTTCTTC
CASSSGLAGGTSYNEQFF
>TRBJ2-1|.|.|TRBV19
TGTGCCAGTATAGGCCACTACAATGAGCAGTTCTTC
CASIGHYNEQFF
>TRBJ2-7|TRBD1|.|TRBV28
TGTGCCAGCAGTCAGGGACAGTTCTACGAGCAGTACTTC
CASSQGQFYEQYF
>TRBJ2-1|TRBD1|.|TRBV18
TGTGCCAGCTCACCGCGGACAGGGGTGCATGTCTACAATGAGCAGTTCTTC
CASSPRTGVHVYNEQFF
>TRBJ1-3|.|.|TRBV30
TGTGCCTGGAGTGTATCCAAGGGGTTTTGGAACACCATATATTTT
CAWSVSKGFWNTIYF
>TRBJ2-3|.|.|TRBV15
TGTGCCACCGGCGGGATGAGCACAGATACGCAGTATTTT
CATGGMSTDTQYF
>TRBJ2-1|TRBD2|.|TRBV5-1
TGCGCCAGCAGCTTGGTAGGGCTAGCGGGAGTATCATACAATGAGCAGTTCTTC
CASSLVGLAGVSYNEQFF
>TRBJ1-2|TRBD1|.|TRBV2
TGTGCCAGCAGTGAAAGACAGGGGTTAAACTATGGCTACACCTTC
CASSERQGLNYGYTF
>TRBJ1-1|.|.|TRBV6-1
TGTGCCAGCAGTGAATCCCGGAACACTGAAGCTTTCTTT
CASSESRNTEAFF
>TRBJ2-1|.|.|TRBV7-9
TGTGCCAGCAGCTGGGGCACCTACAATGAGCAGTTCTTC
CASSWGTYNEQFF
>TRBJ1-2|.|.|TRBV27
TGTGCCAGCAGTTTATCGGGGGGACCCAAGACCTTC
CASSLSGGPKTF
>TRBJ2-1|TRBD1|.|TRBV7-9
TGTGCCAGCAGCTTAATCTCCGGGACAGCCTCCTACAATGAGCAGTTCTTC
CASSLISGTASYNEQFF
>TRBJ2-1|TRBD2|once|TRBV18
TGTGCCAGCTCACCAGGGCTAGCGGGACTTTACAATGAGCAGTTCTTC
CASSPGLAGLYNEQFF
>TRBJ2-1|.|.|TRBV9
TGTGCCAGCAGCGTATCGACCCTAGGGGATGAGCAGTTCTTC
CASSVSTLGDEQFF
>TRBJ2-1|.|.|TRBV13
TGTGCCAGCAGCCCGTCTGGCCGGGGGAGCTCCTACAATGAGCAGTTCTTC
CASSPSGRGSSYNEQFF
>TRBJ2-7|.|.|TRBV9
TGTGCCAGCAGCCCAGGCAGGGGCGAGCAGTACTTC
CASSPGRGEQYF
>TRBJ2-7|TRBD1|.|TRBV5-5
TGTGCCAGCAGCTCGGACAGGGCGAAGTACGAGCAGTACTTC
CASSSDRAKYEQYF
>TRBJ2-7|.|.|TRBV11-2
TGTGCCAGCAGCCTCGTGGAGCTAGGCTACGAGCAGTACTTC
CASSLVELGYEQYF
>TRBJ1-2|TRBD1|.|TRBV13
TGTGCCAGCAGCTTTCGGACAGGGGAGGCCTATGGCTACACCTTC
CASSFRTGEAYGYTF
>TRBJ2-7|.|.|TRBV28
TGTGCCAGCGGACACTACGAGCAGTACTTC
CASGHYEQYF
>TRBJ2-1|.|.|TRBV28
TGTGCCAGCAGTAGGTCCAATGAGCAGTTCTTC
CASSRSNEQFF
>TRBJ2-3|TRBD2|.|TRBV18
TGTGCCAGCGCTTGGACTAGCGGGAGAAGAACAGATACGCAGTATTTT
CASAWTSGRRTDTQYF
>TRBJ2-1|TRBD2|.|TRBV6-5
TGTGCCAGCAGTTACGCCAGGACTAGCGGCTACAATGAGCAGTTCTTC
CASSYARTSGYNEQFF
>TRBJ2-2|.|.|TRBV15
TGTGCCACCAGCAGACCCGTCCATACCGGGGAGCTGTTTTTT
CATSRPVHTGELFF
>TRBJ1-1|.|.|TRBV9
TGTGCCAGCAGCGTAGTTTTAAAGACTGAAGCTTTCTTT
CASSVVLKTEAFF
>TRBJ2-1|TRBD2|once|TRBV5-6
TGTGCCAGCAGCTCTGAGCGGGAGATGTGGCATGAGCAGTTCTTC
CASSSEREMWHEQFF
>TRBJ2-7|TRBD2|.|TRBV11-2
TGTGCCAGCAGCCTCACAGGACTAGCGGGAGTGGTTTACGAGCAGTACTTC
CASSLTGLAGVVYEQYF
>TRBJ2-1|TRBD1|few|TRBV27
TGTGCCAGCAGTTTAAGGGACAGCTCCTACAATGAGCAGTTCTTC
CASSLRDSSYNEQFF
>TRBJ2-2|.|.|TRBV9
TGTGCCAGCAGCGTATACGGGAGTAGGACCGGGGAGCTGTTTTTT
CASSVYGSRTGELFF
>TRBJ2-7|TRBD1|.|TRBV27
TGTGCCAGCAGTTTAAGACAGGGTAACGAGCAGTACTTC
CASSLRQGNEQYF
>TRBJ1-1|.|.|TRBV4-1
TGCGCCAGCAGCCTCCCCGGAAGCGGTGGGCGAGCTTTCTTT
CASSLPGSGGRAFF
>TRBJ2-5|TRBD1|.|TRBV6-1
TGTGCCAGCACACAGGGGCTCCAGGAGACCCAGTACTTC
CASTQGLQETQYF